A selection of T cell receptor beta chains follows, all from one sample in a study of regulatory T cells in long-lasting Graves disease. MiXCR was run by TCRdb on the multiplex PCR reads, yielding one entry per CDR3 protein. The sample lists fewer than 600,000 distinct CDR3 sequences, approximately 22% occurring once. Sequencing used peripheral blood mononuclear cells (PBMCs), obtained when the disease was refractory, from a patient treated with antithyroid drugs. These receptors all come from a female donor with Graves disease. Each CDR3 is given with its conserved first and last residue. Fields, in order: clone size, CDR3 length, J gene, V gene, D gene, CDR3 DNA, CDR3 protein. A D gene is named only where the DNA matches it firmly. Clone size is stated in some rows and not others, as once, few, many or a class when expanded.

clone size: .
CDR3 length: 15
J gene: TRBJ1-5
V gene: TRBV27
D gene: .
CDR3 DNA: TGTGCCAGCAGTTTATCTTGGGGGGGGGCGCAGCCCCAGCATTTT
CDR3 protein: CASSLSWGGAQPQHF

clone size: many
CDR3 length: 14
J gene: TRBJ2-2
V gene: TRBV7-8
D gene: .
CDR3 DNA: TGTGCCAGCACCACCCGGACGGACTCCGGGGAGCTGTTTTTT
CDR3 protein: CASTTRTDSGELFF

clone size: few
CDR3 length: 14
J gene: TRBJ1-1
V gene: TRBV29-1
D gene: .
CDR3 DNA: TGCAGCGTTGAAGATCCGGGCCGTACCACTGAAGCTTTCTTT
CDR3 protein: CSVEDPGRTTEAFF

clone size: many
CDR3 length: 11
J gene: TRBJ1-5
V gene: TRBV6-1
D gene: .
CDR3 DNA: TGTGCCAGCAGTGAAGATCAGCCCCAGCATTTT
CDR3 protein: CASSEDQPQHF

clone size: many
CDR3 length: 14
J gene: TRBJ2-3
V gene: TRBV28
D gene: .
CDR3 DNA: TGTGCCAGCAGTTCAGGAAACAGGGCTTGGACGCAGTATTTT
CDR3 protein: CASSSGNRAWTQYF

clone size: many
CDR3 length: 14
J gene: TRBJ1-4
V gene: TRBV20-1
D gene: .
CDR3 DNA: TGCAGTGCTGCCCCGGGATCAACTAATGAAAAACTGTTTTTT
CDR3 protein: CSAAPGSTNEKLFF

clone size: many
CDR3 length: 15
J gene: TRBJ1-5
V gene: TRBV6-1
D gene: .
CDR3 DNA: TGTGCCAGCAGCCCAAGGGGAGGAGGCAATCAGCCCCAGCATTTT
CDR3 protein: CASSPRGGGNQPQHF

clone size: few
CDR3 length: 16
J gene: TRBJ2-5
V gene: TRBV3-1
D gene: TRBD2
CDR3 DNA: TGTGCCAGCAGCCATAGCCTAGCGGGGGACAAAGAGACCCAGTACTTC
CDR3 protein: CASSHSLAGDKETQYF

clone size: many
CDR3 length: 10
J gene: TRBJ2-5
V gene: TRBV29-1
D gene: .
CDR3 DNA: TGCAGCGACGCAGATGAGACCCAGTACTTC
CDR3 protein: CSDADETQYF

clone size: few
CDR3 length: 16
J gene: TRBJ1-4
V gene: TRBV20-1
D gene: .
CDR3 DNA: TGCAGTGCTAGAGATAGTAGGGGGGCAACTAATGAAAAACTGTTTTTT
CDR3 protein: CSARDSRGATNEKLFF

clone size: .
CDR3 length: 16
J gene: TRBJ1-5
V gene: TRBV4-1
D gene: TRBD1
CDR3 DNA: TGCGCCAGCAGCCAAGTCTACAGGGGAGGGAATCAGCCCCAGCATTTT
CDR3 protein: CASSQVYRGGNQPQHF

clone size: many
CDR3 length: 14
J gene: TRBJ1-2
V gene: TRBV2
D gene: .
CDR3 DNA: TGTGCCAGCAGTGAAATGTACAGGGACTATGGCTACACCTTC
CDR3 protein: CASSEMYRDYGYTF

clone size: many
CDR3 length: 11
J gene: TRBJ1-1
V gene: TRBV5-1
D gene: .
CDR3 DNA: TGCGCCAGCAGCTCCCAGATTGAAGCTTTCTTT
CDR3 protein: CASSSQIEAFF

clone size: .
CDR3 length: 15
J gene: TRBJ1-5
V gene: TRBV20-1
D gene: TRBD1
CDR3 DNA: TGCAGTGCCTCCCCGGGACAGGGGATCCTTCAGCCCCAGCATTTT
CDR3 protein: CSASPGQGILQPQHF

clone size: .
CDR3 length: 13
J gene: TRBJ1-2
V gene: TRBV29-1
D gene: .
CDR3 DNA: TGCAGCGTTGAAGGTGGCAGATTCTATGGCTACACCTTC
CDR3 protein: CSVEGGRFYGYTF

clone size: many
CDR3 length: 11
J gene: TRBJ1-2
V gene: TRBV3-1
D gene: .
CDR3 DNA: TGTGCCAGCAGCCAACTCGGTGGCTACACCTTC
CDR3 protein: CASSQLGGYTF

clone size: .
CDR3 length: 14
J gene: TRBJ2-7
V gene: TRBV7-2
D gene: .
CDR3 DNA: TGTGCCAGCAGCTTAGTCGGCAGGGGTGACGTGCAGTACTTC
CDR3 protein: CASSLVGRGDVQYF

clone size: many
CDR3 length: 14
J gene: TRBJ2-7
V gene: TRBV12-3/TRBV12-4
D gene: .
CDR3 DNA: TGTGCCAGCAGTTTACCGGGTTCGAGGTACGAGCAGTACTTC
CDR3 protein: CASSLPGSRYEQYF

clone size: .
CDR3 length: 14
J gene: TRBJ2-2
V gene: TRBV6-1
D gene: .
CDR3 DNA: TGTGCCAGCAGCACCTCACTAGGGTGGGGGGAGCTGTTTTTT
CDR3 protein: CASSTSLGWGELFF

clone size: .
CDR3 length: 15
J gene: TRBJ2-7
V gene: TRBV7-8
D gene: .
CDR3 DNA: TGTGCCAGCAGCTTGGGGGGGGGGGGGCCCTACGAGCAGTACTTC
CDR3 protein: CASSLGGGGPYEQYF

clone size: many
CDR3 length: 13
J gene: TRBJ1-4
V gene: TRBV10-3
D gene: .
CDR3 DNA: TGTGCCATCAGTGAAGGGGCTAACGGAAAACTGTTTTTT
CDR3 protein: CAISEGANGKLFF

clone size: many
CDR3 length: 14
J gene: TRBJ2-7
V gene: TRBV11-1
D gene: .
CDR3 DNA: TGTGCCAGCAGCTTCCGGGACGGAGCCTACGAGCAGTACTTC
CDR3 protein: CASSFRDGAYEQYF

clone size: .
CDR3 length: 14
J gene: TRBJ2-7
V gene: TRBV20-1
D gene: TRBD1
CDR3 DNA: TGCAGTGCTAGCCCTACAGGGGGCACCGACGAGCAGTACTTC
CDR3 protein: CSASPTGGTDEQYF

clone size: many
CDR3 length: 15
J gene: TRBJ1-5
V gene: TRBV11-2
D gene: .
CDR3 DNA: TGTGCCAGCAGCTTAGGGCCCTTTAGCAATCAGCCCCAGCATTTT
CDR3 protein: CASSLGPFSNQPQHF

clone size: many
CDR3 length: 14
J gene: TRBJ2-7
V gene: TRBV12-3/TRBV12-4
D gene: TRBD2
CDR3 DNA: TGTGCCAGCACTATGGGACTAGCGGGTTACGAGCAGTACTTC
CDR3 protein: CASTMGLAGYEQYF

clone size: many
CDR3 length: 14
J gene: TRBJ1-2
V gene: TRBV7-2
D gene: TRBD1
CDR3 DNA: TGTGCCAGCAGCTTTTACAGGGGGGAGGGTGGCTACACCTTC
CDR3 protein: CASSFYRGEGGYTF

clone size: few
CDR3 length: 14
J gene: TRBJ2-3
V gene: TRBV2
D gene: TRBD2
CDR3 DNA: TGTGCCAGCAGTGCGACTAGCGGGGTAGATACGCAGTATTTT
CDR3 protein: CASSATSGVDTQYF

clone size: medium-sized
CDR3 length: 14
J gene: TRBJ2-7
V gene: TRBV2
D gene: TRBD1
CDR3 DNA: TGTGCCAGCAGACCCGACAGGGCATCCTACGAGCAGTACTTC
CDR3 protein: CASRPDRASYEQYF

clone size: .
CDR3 length: 13
J gene: TRBJ1-4
V gene: TRBV30
D gene: .
CDR3 DNA: TGTGCCTGGAGCCGGGGGGTGAAGGAAAAACTGTTTTTT
CDR3 protein: CAWSRGVKEKLFF